This paragraph covers one T cell receptor (beta chain) sequence. The data are from a study of blood T cell repertoires in COVID-19. Overall study context: T cells, B-cell-depleted T cells, or PBMCs supplied cDNA or gDNA.

Using immunoSEQ multiplex PCR, the repertoire was profiled, and TCRdb retains in-frame clones only, with some absent. The sample consists of roughly 140,000 clones, about 77% of them appearing once. The CDR3 is 18 amino acids. Germline lookup yields CDR1 SNHLY and CDR2 FYNNEI. The V end lost 6 bases, the J end lost 2 bases, and 20 bases lay between the germline ends. This sequence was found in a man between 60 and 75 years old with acute or convalescent COVID-19. The sample was peripheral blood. This chain joins TRBV2 and TRBJ2-6, with D perhaps matching TRBD2 (6 bases). CDR3 protein: CASRVRGWLSAGANVLTF. CDR3 nucleotides: TGTGCCAGCAGGGTTCGGGGGTGGCTTTCAGCTGGGGCCAACGTCCTGACTTTC.